These T cell receptor beta chains were read from a single sample in a study of blood T cell repertoires in COVID-19. Generated by immunoSEQ multiplex PCR, the TCRdb table keeps only in-frame clones and is missing some. The sample records hundreds of thousands of clones, 90% being singletons. Sequencing was performed on peripheral blood. These receptor sequences come from a woman between 40 and 55 years old with COVID-19, enrolled during active disease. Each CDR3 is given with its conserved first and last residue. Each record gives: V gene, D gene, clone size, J gene, CDR3 DNA, CDR3 protein. The D gene is left open where the match is weak. Rows give clone size only sometimes, using once, few, many, or a class for an expanded clone.

TRBV7-9,.,.,TRBJ1-6,TGTGCCAGCAGCTTAGAGTTTCCAGGGACAACGAATTCACCCCTCCACTTT,CASSLEFPGTTNSPLHF
TRBV28,.,.,TRBJ1-2,TGTGCCAGCAGTTTGGGAGGGGGGCAATATGGCTACACCTTC,CASSLGGGQYGYTF
TRBV15,.,.,TRBJ2-1,TGTGCCACCAGCAGAGACGGGGGTAGCTTTGAGCAGTTCTTC,CATSRDGGSFEQFF
TRBV7-2,TRBD1,.,TRBJ1-6,TGTGCCAGCAGTGGTACCGGGACAGATAATTCACCCCTCCACTTT,CASSGTGTDNSPLHF
TRBV7-6,TRBD2,.,TRBJ2-1,TGTGCCAGCAGCTTAGGCCCCCTGCGGGGGGGCAACAATGAGCAGTTCTTC,CASSLGPLRGGNNEQFF
TRBV5-1,TRBD1,once,TRBJ1-1,TGCGCCAGCAGCTTAGGGACAGGAACTGAAGCTTTCTTT,CASSLGTGTEAFF
TRBV12-3/TRBV12-4,.,.,TRBJ1-6,TGTGCCAGCAAGCAAAATCTTATGCCCCTCCACTTT,CASKQNLMPLHF
TRBV2,.,.,TRBJ2-2,TGTGCCAGCAGTGAATTGGCGGAGAACACCGGGGAGCTGTTTTTT,CASSELAENTGELFF
TRBV6-4,TRBD1,.,TRBJ1-1,TGTGCCAGCAGCCTGCGAGGGGGCGGCACTGAAGCTTTCTTT,CASSLRGGGTEAFF
TRBV6-6,TRBD1,.,TRBJ1-6,TGTGCCAGCAGTCGAACAGGGGAATCACCCCTCCACTTT,CASSRTGESPLHF
TRBV2,TRBD2,.,TRBJ2-3,TGTGCCAGCAGAGAGGGACTAGCGGAATACACAGATACGCAGTATTTT,CASREGLAEYTDTQYF
TRBV5-6,TRBD1,.,TRBJ1-2,TGTGCCAGCAGCTCAATCGGACAGGTTCACTTAAACTATGGCTACACCTTC,CASSSIGQVHLNYGYTF
TRBV12-5,TRBD2,.,TRBJ2-1,TGTGCTAGTGGCTTTCCCGGACTAGCGGGAGGGCACTACAATGAGCAGTTCTTC,CASGFPGLAGGHYNEQFF
TRBV4-2,.,once,TRBJ2-6,TGTGCCAGCAGCCAAGATCGCAGTTTCTCTGGGGCCAACGTCCTGACTTTC,CASSQDRSFSGANVLTF
TRBV11-2,TRBD1,.,TRBJ1-1,TGTGCCAGCAGCTTAGGACAGGGGAACACTGAAGCTTTCTTT,CASSLGQGNTEAFF
TRBV4-3,.,.,TRBJ1-2,TGCGCCAGCAGCCAAGGACAGATCAACTATGGCTACACCTTC,CASSQGQINYGYTF
TRBV5-6,TRBD1,.,TRBJ1-1,TGTGCCAGCAGCTTGACAGGGGTCCCAGGGGGCACTGAAGCTTTCTTT,CASSLTGVPGGTEAFF
TRBV5-1,TRBD1,.,TRBJ1-1,TGCGCCAGCAGAAATTCCGGGACAGAGAACACTGAAGCTTTCTTT,CASRNSGTENTEAFF
TRBV4-1,TRBD1,once,TRBJ1-2,TGCGCCAGCAGCCAAGCAGGGGGATTGTACTATGGCTACACCTTC,CASSQAGGLYYGYTF
TRBV28,.,.,TRBJ2-1,TGTGCCAGCAGCCCAAGGGAGGGGGGGTACAATGAGCAGTTCTTC,CASSPREGGYNEQFF
TRBV7-6,TRBD2,.,TRBJ2-5,TGTGCCAGCAGCTCTCAACTAGCGGGGGGATACCAAGAGACCCAGTACTTC,CASSSQLAGGYQETQYF
TRBV27,TRBD2,.,TRBJ2-7,TGTGCCAGCAGTCCCTTAGGGGCGGGAGGGCCCTACGAGCAGTACTTC,CASSPLGAGGPYEQYF
TRBV9,TRBD2,.,TRBJ2-1,TGTGCCAGCAGCGTGGCCCCCGGGACTAACAATGAGCAGTTCTTC,CASSVAPGTNNEQFF
TRBV4-1,TRBD2,.,TRBJ2-5,TGCGCCAGTGGGGATCCTCCGGGGAGGGTAGCGGGAGCAAAAGAGACCCAGTACTTC,CASGDPPGRVAGAKETQYF
TRBV19,TRBD1,.,TRBJ1-2,TGTGCCAGTAGTAGAGGGGACAGCTCCAACTATGGCTACACCTTC,CASSRGDSSNYGYTF
TRBV27,TRBD1,.,TRBJ2-5,TGTGCCAGCAGCCGCGACAGGGGCGGCCAAGAGACCCAGTACTTC,CASSRDRGGQETQYF
TRBV24-1,.,.,TRBJ1-2,TGTGCCACCAGTGATCCGGGATCGGATGGCTACACCTTC,CATSDPGSDGYTF
TRBV5-1,TRBD1,.,TRBJ1-2,TGCGCCAGCAGCCTCCAACAGGGGGCCGATGGCTACACCTTC,CASSLQQGADGYTF
TRBV3-1/TRBV3-2,.,.,TRBJ1-3,TGTGCCAGCAGCCAATCCTGGAGGACAGCCTCTGGAAACACCATATATTTT,CASSQSWRTASGNTIYF
TRBV5-6,.,.,TRBJ1-2,TGTGCCAGCACTATAGGGGGTGGCTACACCTTC,CASTIGGGYTF
TRBV18,TRBD1,.,TRBJ2-2,TGTGCCAGCTCGCCAGGGGGCGCAACCGGGGAGCTGTTTTTT,CASSPGGATGELFF
TRBV29-1,TRBD1,.,TRBJ1-2,TGCAGCGTTGAGGGGAAGGACAGGAGATACTATGGCTACACCTTC,CSVEGKDRRYYGYTF
TRBV6-2/TRBV6-3,.,.,TRBJ1-2,TGTGCCAGCAGTTCTAGGGGGTCCAACTATGGCTACACCTTC,CASSSRGSNYGYTF
TRBV4-3,.,few,TRBJ2-3,TGCGCCAGCAGTCAAGAACCGGGTACCGGCACAGATACGCAGTATTTT,CASSQEPGTGTDTQYF
TRBV27,.,few,TRBJ1-6,TGTGCCAGCAGTTTATTCGGGACTCCCAGCTCCTATAATTCACCCCTCCACTTT,CASSLFGTPSSYNSPLHF
TRBV15,TRBD2,.,TRBJ2-1,TGTGCCACCAGCAGGGACCCGGGACTAGCGGGAGTTGAGCAGTTCTTC,CATSRDPGLAGVEQFF
TRBV19,.,few,TRBJ1-1,TGTGCCAGTAGTAGACAGGTTATGAACACTGAAGCTTTCTTT,CASSRQVMNTEAFF
TRBV2,.,.,TRBJ2-1,TGTGCCAGCAGCCTATACAATGAGCAGTTCTTC,CASSLYNEQFF
TRBV28,.,.,TRBJ2-1,TGTGCCAGCAGTTTAGGGTCAGGCGATGAGCAGTTCTTC,CASSLGSGDEQFF
TRBV5-5,.,.,TRBJ1-4,TGTGCCAGCAGTCCAAGGCAGGGAGGTAATGAAAAACTGTTTTTT,CASSPRQGGNEKLFF
TRBV6-5,.,.,TRBJ2-1,TGTGCCAGCAGTTACCTGTCCGTGTCCGCGCCTGAGCAGTTCTTC,CASSYLSVSAPEQFF
TRBV9,.,.,TRBJ2-1,TGTGCCAGCAGCGTAGCTTCAGGGAGGATTTCCAATGAGCAGTTCTTC,CASSVASGRISNEQFF
TRBV19,TRBD1,.,TRBJ1-2,TGTGCCAGTAGCCATGGACAGGGCGTAGACTATGGCTACACCTTC,CASSHGQGVDYGYTF
TRBV7-8,.,.,TRBJ2-2,TGTGCCAGCAGCTCTACCTGGACTGGAACCACCGGGGAGCTGTTTTTT,CASSSTWTGTTGELFF
TRBV5-6,.,once,TRBJ2-1,TGTGCCAGCACCCCTCCAGGGGCCAATGAGCAGTTCTTC,CASTPPGANEQFF
TRBV7-8,TRBD1,.,TRBJ2-1,TGTGCCGTCCGGGACAGAGCCCCCAATGAGCAGTTCTTC,CAVRDRAPNEQFF
TRBV19,TRBD1,.,TRBJ1-1,TGTGCCAGTACCAGAGGGGGCCGGGGACCGAACACTGAAGCTTTCTTT,CASTRGGRGPNTEAFF
TRBV28,TRBD1,.,TRBJ1-2,TGTGCCAGCAGTTTTACCGGGACAGGGACCGGCTACACCTTC,CASSFTGTGTGYTF
TRBV5-1,TRBD1,.,TRBJ2-7,TGCGCCAGCACCCGGGACAGGGCCCCTAGCGAGCAGTACTTC,CASTRDRAPSEQYF
TRBV5-6,.,.,TRBJ1-2,TGTGCCAGCAGCGACGGACAGCGAGGCTATGGCTACACCTTC,CASSDGQRGYGYTF
TRBV7-9,TRBD2,.,TRBJ2-7,TGTGCCAGCACCAAAACGGGGGGAGCAGGCTCCTACGAGCAGTACTTC,CASTKTGGAGSYEQYF